The 22 T cell receptor beta chains in this list originate from one sample, sequenced in a study of OX40 agonist ivuxolimab in advanced cancers. Libraries were prepared by immunoSEQ multiplex PCR; TCRdb keeps only in-frame clonotypes and omits some of them. The table records about 100,000 clones, about nine tenths of them present only once. The material was CD4+ or CD8+ T cells sorted from blood, obtained in a trial of the OX40 agonist ivuxolimab. The receptors derive from an adult with an advanced solid tumor such as melanoma, head and neck, liver or kidney cancer.

The rearrangement links TRBV5-1 to TRBJ1-4; D might be TRBD1 (5 bases). V lost 5 bases and J lost 8, with 19 bases in between. Germline loops: CDR1 SGHRS, CDR2 YFSETQ. There are 15 residues in the CDR3. The CDR3 reads CASSGGTQVGEKLFF. The CDR3 DNA sequence: TGCGCCAGCAGTGGGGGGACCCAGGTGGGGGAAAAACTGTTTTTT.

This chain joins TRBV10-3 and TRBJ2-2; maybe TRBD1 (6 bases). The CDR3 extends over 14 amino acids. The germline CDR1 and CDR2 sequences are ENHRY and SYGVKD. Between the trimmed V and J ends, which lost 9 bases and 2 bases, there was a span of 13 bases. The CDR3 DNA follows: TGTGCCATGGGGACATTCTCAAACACCGGGGAGCTGTTTTTT. This translates into CAMGTFSNTGELFF.

A word on this clone: At the DNA level, this CDR3 is encoded by other sequences in the same sample as well. V is TRBV5-6 and J is TRBJ2-7; the match to TRBD1 covers 8 bases. This CDR3 contains 15 residues. From germline, CDR1 is SGHDT and CDR2 YYEEEE. Losses at the gene ends were 1 base for V and 3 bases for J; bases not matched to a gene: 6. Written as DNA, the CDR3 is TGTGCCAGCAGCTTGAGTGGGACAGGAGACTACGAGCAGTACTTC. It encodes CASSLSGTGDYEQYF. The variable domain in full, completed from reference TRBV5-6 and TRBJ2-7, reads DAGVTQSPTHLIKTRGQQVTLRCSPKSGHDTVSWYQQALGQGPQFIFQYYEEEERQRGNFPDRFSGHQFPNYSSELNVNALLLGDSALYLCASSLSGTGDYEQYFGPGTRLTVT.

V usage is TRBV5-1 and J usage is TRBJ1-4; weak D call: TRBD1 (5 bases). V lost 4 bases to trimming and J lost 5 bases, with 18 bases between them. The CDR3 loop spans 16 amino acids. Germline V gene data show CDR1 as SGHRS and CDR2 as YFSETQ. DNA for the CDR3: TGCGCCAGCAGCCGAACGACCGGGACGGTAAATGAAAAACTGTTTTTT. This encodes CASSRTTGTVNEKLFF.

This sequence joins TRBV18 and TRBJ1-3; no reliable D call. V gave up 5 bases and J gave up 4 bases, with 18 bases separating them. Germline V lookup: CDR1 KGHSH, CDR2 LQKENI. The CDR3 runs to 16 residues. This CDR3 reads CASSALLNPGGNTIYF. As DNA, the CDR3 is TGTGCCAGCTCAGCGTTACTCAATCCGGGAGGAAACACCATATATTTT.

V and J are TRBV19 and TRBJ2-5; D is undetermined. The CDR3 has 13 amino acids. Germline V gene lookup returns CDR1 LNHDA and CDR2 SQIVND (reference sequence). Trimming took 3 bases from V and 1 from J, leaving 6 bases between them. CDR3 nucleotide sequence: TGTGCCAGTAGTATGGCGAGCCAAGAGACCCAGTACTTC. It yields the protein CASSMASQETQYF.

The chain links TRBV7-8 to TRBJ1-1; D unresolved. V shed 7 bases and J shed 1 base, with 13 bases lying between them. CDR3 length equals 14 residues. The germline CDR1 and CDR2 sequences are SGHVS and FQNEAQ. DNA of the CDR3: TGTGCCAGCAAGGAGGCCCACGGGAACACTGAAGCTTTCTTT. Residues: CASKEAHGNTEAFF.

This chain connects TRBV5-4 to TRBJ2-3; 9 nucleotides align to TRBD2. Germline CDR1 is SGHNT and CDR2 is YYREEE (reference sequence). Trimming cost V 3 bases and J 4 bases; bases outside gene matches: 6. The CDR3 contains 15 residues. CDR3 in amino acids: CASSSAGGPADTQYF. The CDR3 nucleotides read TGTGCCAGCAGCTCGGCGGGAGGGCCCGCAGATACGCAGTATTTT.

The V and J genes are TRBV2 and TRBJ2-7; no clear D. V lost 6 bases to trimming and J lost 6 bases, with 18 bases between them. Germline V gene sequence: CDR1 SNHLY, CDR2 FYNNEI. The CDR3 has 14 residues. The CDR3 spells CASSILPVESEQYF. The CDR3 coding sequence is TGTGCCAGCAGCATCTTGCCAGTCGAAAGCGAGCAGTACTTC.

The rearrangement uses TRBV7-9 and TRBJ2-1; no definite D call. Germline V lookup: CDR1 SEHNR, CDR2 FQNEAQ (reference sequence). The CDR3 sequence is 12 residues long. V was trimmed by 2 bases and J by 9 bases, leaving 8 bases between them. This CDR3 is CASSLYLSEQFF. The CDR3 DNA reads as TGTGCCAGCAGCTTATATCTTAGTGAGCAGTTCTTC. The full variable domain, in which reference TRBV7-9 and TRBJ2-1 provide the parts outside the CDR3, is DTGVSQNPRHKITKRGQNVTFRCDPISEHNRLYWYRQTLGQGPEFLTYFQNEAQLEKSRLLSDRFSAERPKGSFSTLEIQRTEQGDSAMYLCASSLYLSEQFFGPGTRLTVL.

V gene TRBV19 combines with J gene TRBJ1-5; D is uncertain. The CDR3 length is 12 residues. Germline V CDR1 and CDR2: LNHDA, SQIVND (reference sequence). The ends were cut back, 3 bases at V and 6 bases at J, with 6 bases in the middle. The CDR3 DNA is TGTGCCAGTAGTATTCAACCTCAGCCCCAGCATTTT. Protein: CASSIQPQPQHF. Variable domain in full (rest from reference TRBV19 and TRBJ1-5): DGGITQSPKYLFRKEGQNVTLSCEQNLNHDAMYWYRQDPGQGLRLIYYSQIVNDFQKGDIAEGYSVSREKKESFPLTVTSAQKNPTAFYLCASSIQPQPQHFGDGTRLSIL.

This clone was seen just once. The chain employs TRBV10-2 and TRBJ2-1, with 9 bases that match TRBD2. J lost 8 bases, V lost 6 bases, and 5 bases had no gene match. Germline CDR1 and CDR2: WSHSY and SAAADI. This CDR3 has 13 residues. The CDR3 nucleotides read TGCGCCAGCAGGGTAGCGGGAGTGGATGAGCAGTTCTTC. Translation gives CASRVAGVDEQFF.

The DNA for the CDR3 is TGCGCCAGCAGTGAGTCGGGTAGCAATCAGCCCCAGCATTTT. It encodes CASSESGSNQPQHF. The chain carries TRBV5-1 and TRBJ1-5; D ambiguous. Germline lookup yields CDR1 SGHRS and CDR2 YFSETQ. Between the trimmed V and J ends, which lost 5 bases and 0 bases, there was a span of 9 bases. This CDR3 has 14 residues.

The chain has TRBV6-1 and TRBJ2-1; no firm D call. The germline gives CDR1 MNHNS, CDR2 SASEGT. Trimming cost V 6 bases and J 4 bases, with 13 bases left between them. The CDR3 loop spans 14 amino acids. This chain's CDR3 is CASRGASWYNEQFF. In DNA form, the CDR3 reads TGTGCCAGCAGAGGAGCGTCCTGGTACAATGAGCAGTTCTTC.

The gene calls are TRBV10-1 and TRBJ2-3; D may match TRBD1 or TRBD2 (5 bases each). The ends were cut back, 3 bases at V and 9 bases at J, with 16 bases in the middle. The CDR3 has 14 residues. The germline gives CDR1 WNHNN, CDR2 SYGVQD (reference sequence). The CDR3 here is CASSDRDAVGTQYF. In DNA, the CDR3 is TGCGCCAGCAGTGACCGGGACGCCGTCGGCACGCAGTATTTT.

The chain employs TRBV30 and TRBJ2-7, with D hard to call. Germline V gene sequence: CDR1 GTSNPN, CDR2 SVGIG (reference sequence). The CDR3 extends over 12 amino acids. V was shortened by 0 bases and J by 4 bases, with 7 bases between the two germline ends. The CDR3 DNA is TGTGCCTGGAGTGTATCTCCGTACGAGCAGTACTTC. Translation: CAWSVSPYEQYF.

The chain combines TRBV9 with TRBJ1-4; the D is unclear. Germline lookup yields CDR1 SGDLS and CDR2 YYNGEE. Trimming took off 0 bases at V and 4 bases at J, with 7 bases between the two ends. CDR3 length: 14 residues. The chain's CDR3 is CASSVEAVNEKLFF. CDR3 in DNA: TGTGCCAGCAGCGTAGAGGCAGTTAATGAAAAACTGTTTTTT.

The chain joins TRBV6-1 to TRBJ2-1; unclear D gene. CDR3 length: 14 residues. Germline lookup yields CDR1 MNHNS and CDR2 SASEGT. The germline V and J ends were trimmed by 2 bases and 1 base, with 6 bases remaining between them. CDR3 residues: CASSELGSYNEQFF. The CDR3 bases are TGTGCCAGCAGTGAATTGGGATCCTACAATGAGCAGTTCTTC.

V is TRBV5-1 and J is TRBJ1-2, with TRBD1 as a possible D gene (5 bases). The CDR3 consists of 15 residues. The germline gives CDR1 SGHRS, CDR2 YFSETQ. V lost 5 bases and J lost 6, with 20 bases in between. CDR3 amino acids: CASRQLGRSSHGYTF. CDR3 nucleotides: TGCGCCAGCAGGCAATTGGGACGGAGTTCCCATGGCTACACCTTC.

This chain links TRBV5-1 with TRBJ2-1; 7 positions match TRBD2. The germline CDR1 and CDR2 sequences are SGHRS and YFSETQ. CDR3 size: 14 residues. J gave up 6 bases and V 0 bases, and 3 bases lay outside the gene matches. This CDR3 reads CASSLAGGANEQFF. The CDR3 DNA follows: TGCGCCAGCAGCTTGGCGGGGGGTGCCAATGAGCAGTTCTTC.

The chain is built from TRBV5-1 and TRBJ2-6; D is undetermined. Deletions cut 1 base from V and 0 bases from J, with 14 bases between. This CDR3 has 18 residues. Germline CDR1 is SGHRS and CDR2 is YFSETQ. The CDR3 spells CASSLSMIQNSGANVLTF. The CDR3 DNA is TGCGCCAGCAGCTTGTCCATGATCCAGAACTCTGGGGCCAACGTCCTGACTTTC.

The V call is TRBV27, the J call TRBJ2-1, with 13 bases lining up with TRBD2. V gave up 5 bases and J gave up 2 bases; unmatched junction bases: 12. Germline V gives CDR1 MNHEY, CDR2 SMNVEV (reference sequence). The CDR3 contains 19 residues. In nucleotides, the CDR3 is TGTGCCAGCAGTCTTAATGGACTAGCGGGAGTTTCCACCTACAATGAGCAGTTCTTC. Translated, it gives CASSLNGLAGVSTYNEQFF.